What follows are 3 T cell receptor beta chains derived from one specimen sequenced in a study of OX40 agonist ivuxolimab in advanced cancers. The assay was immunoSEQ multiplex PCR, and TCRdb's table has in-frame clones only and misses some. The table shows approximately 26,000 clones, with just under 80% occurring only once. The material sequenced was CD4+ or CD8+ T cells sorted from blood, taken in a trial of the OX40 agonist ivuxolimab. The receptors were sampled from an adult with an advanced solid tumor such as melanoma, head and neck, liver or kidney cancer.

This chain joins TRBV4-3 and TRBJ1-1, with D possibly matching TRBD1 (6 bases). The germline gives CDR1 LGHNA, CDR2 YSLEER. The V and J ends lost 4 bases and 5 bases respectively, with 11 bases between them. The CDR3 is 13 residues long. For the CDR3, the DNA is TGCGCCAGCAGCCTACAGGGAGAGACTGAAGCTTTCTTT. This codes for CASSLQGETEAFF.

J is TRBJ2-7 and V is TRBV7-2, with 8 bases fitting TRBD1. In germline, CDR1 is SGHTA, CDR2 FQGNSA. V was pared by 8 bases and J by 2 bases, with 11 bases of the junction left unmatched. The CDR3 is made up of 15 amino acids. In DNA, the CDR3 is TGTGCCAGCGAAATTCCGGGACAGGTCGCCTACGAGCAGTACTTC. The encoded protein is CASEIPGQVAYEQYF.

The gene calls are TRBV28 and TRBJ1-1, with D uncertain. This CDR3 is built from 14 residues. V was pared by 5 bases and J by 0 bases, with 10 bases between. The germline CDR1 and CDR2 sequences are MDHEN and SYDVKM. The CDR3 DNA follows: TGTGCCAGCAGTACACAGAGAATGAACACTGAAGCTTTCTTT. Amino acid sequence: CASSTQRMNTEAFF.